This T cell receptor beta chain emerged from a study of graft-versus-host responses after intestinal transplantation. Background on the study: Tacrolimus plus steroids were given to all recipients for two to three years, preceded by anti-thymocyte globulin induction.

Libraries were prepared by immunoSEQ multiplex PCR; TCRdb keeps only in-frame clonotypes and omits some of them. The sample shows roughly 50,000 clones, about 90% of them seen only once. About this clone: The antigen remains undetermined.

Whole-study results and caveats: Maximum circulating GvH clone levels tracked with early post-transplant HvG decreases. The presence of high graft-versus-host to host-versus-graft clonal ratios in allografts characterized patients with graft-donor T cell macrochimerism. Some GvH clones appeared in ileal mucosa or blood before recipient bone marrow.

The CDR3 is 12 amino acids. The V end lost 5 bases, the J end lost 5 bases, and 10 bases lay between the germline ends. Germline-derived CDR1 and CDR2 are KGHSH and LQKENI. The sample in question was PBMCs, obtained roughly 680 days after intestinal transplant. The chain carries TRBV18 and TRBJ2-7, with D possibly called TRBD1 or TRBD2 (5 bases each). The sequence was collected from a human patient who received an intestinal transplant, so some T cells may come from the graft donor. CDR3 sequence reads: CASSKTADEQYF. The CDR3 DNA reads TGTGCCAGCTCAAAGACAGCGGACGAGCAGTACTTC.